This TCR beta chain appears in the sequencing data of a study of identical twins. This clonotype was picked up a small number of times. The germline V gene has CDR1 MNHEY and CDR2 SVGAGI. The CDR3 sequence is 16 residues long. The trim removed 1 base at V and 6 bases at J, leaving 7 bases unmatched. MiXCR, run by TCRdb on the 5' RACE reads, gives a single entry per CDR3 protein. The sample includes some 660,000 distinct CDR3 sequences, approximately 9% seen only once; the top ten take around 0.98%. This same sample was also part of a study on yellow fever vaccine responses in identical twins.

The TCR comes from a woman younger than 35 in good health. The sample consisted of PBMCs. The chain couples TRBV6-5 to TRBJ2-1; 9 bases agree with TRBD1. The CDR3 region has the DNA TGTGCCAGCAGTTACTTTGCCGGGACAGGGAGCAATGAGCAGTTCTTC. Translating it yields CASSYFAGTGSNEQFF.